The source of this T cell receptor beta chain is a study of shared clonotypes between healthy human individuals. V was pared by 6 bases and J by 4 bases, with 12 bases between. The CDR3 is 13 amino acids. Germline-derived CDR1 and CDR2 are SGHTA and FQGNSA. An even split of each subset's genomic DNA across several immunoSEQ plates was performed. The repertoire was sequenced with immunoSEQ multiplex PCR; TCRdb's copy has only in-frame clones and lacks some. This table holds roughly 520,000 clones, more than 95% found once. The rearrangement uses TRBV7-2 and TRBJ1-2; no clear D gene. The source material was naive CD4+ T cells sorted from blood. Indicated subset: CD45RA+ positively selected. This sequence was found in a woman between 25 and 40 years old in good health. In nucleotides, the CDR3 is TGTGCCAGCAGGCTATTGGGCCCCTATGGCTACACCTTC. Translated, it gives CASRLLGPYGYTF.